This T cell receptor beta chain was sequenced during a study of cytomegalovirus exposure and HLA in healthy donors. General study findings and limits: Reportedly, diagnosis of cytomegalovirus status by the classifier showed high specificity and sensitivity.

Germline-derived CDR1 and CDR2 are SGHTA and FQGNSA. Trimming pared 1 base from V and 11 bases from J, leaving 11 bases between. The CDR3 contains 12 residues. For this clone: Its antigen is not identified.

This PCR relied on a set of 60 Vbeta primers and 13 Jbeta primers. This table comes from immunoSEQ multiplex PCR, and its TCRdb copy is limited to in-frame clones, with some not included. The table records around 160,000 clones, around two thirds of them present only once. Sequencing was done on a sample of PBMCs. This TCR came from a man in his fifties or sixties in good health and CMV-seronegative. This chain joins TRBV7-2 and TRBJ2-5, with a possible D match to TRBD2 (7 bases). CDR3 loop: CASSLGGGPQYF. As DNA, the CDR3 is TGTGCCAGCAGCTTAGGGGGGGGCCCGCAGTACTTC.